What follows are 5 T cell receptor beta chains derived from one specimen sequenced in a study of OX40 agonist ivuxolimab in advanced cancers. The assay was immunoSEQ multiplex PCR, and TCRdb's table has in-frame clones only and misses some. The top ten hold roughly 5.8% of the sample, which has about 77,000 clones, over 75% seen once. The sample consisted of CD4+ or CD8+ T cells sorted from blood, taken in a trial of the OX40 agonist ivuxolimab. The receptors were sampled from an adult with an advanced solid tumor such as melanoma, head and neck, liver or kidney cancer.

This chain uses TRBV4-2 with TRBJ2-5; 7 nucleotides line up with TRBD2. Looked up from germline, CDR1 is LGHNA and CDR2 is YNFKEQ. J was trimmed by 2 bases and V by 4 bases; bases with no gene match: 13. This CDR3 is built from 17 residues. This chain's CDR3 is CASSLSLAGAAQETQYF. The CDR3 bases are TGTGCCAGCAGCCTCTCTTTAGCGGGCGCAGCACAAGAGACCCAGTACTTC.

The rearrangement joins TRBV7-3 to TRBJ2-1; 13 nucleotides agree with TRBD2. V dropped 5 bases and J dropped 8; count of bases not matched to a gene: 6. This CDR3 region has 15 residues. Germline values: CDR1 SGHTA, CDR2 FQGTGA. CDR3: CASSNGLAGAHEQFF. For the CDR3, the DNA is TGTGCCAGCAGCAACGGACTAGCGGGAGCACATGAGCAGTTCTTC.

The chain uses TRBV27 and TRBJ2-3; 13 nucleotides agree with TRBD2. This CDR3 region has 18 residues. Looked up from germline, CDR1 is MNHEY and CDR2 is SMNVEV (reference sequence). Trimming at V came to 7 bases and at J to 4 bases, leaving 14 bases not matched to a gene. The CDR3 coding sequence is TGTGCCAGCACCCCTACTAGCGGGAGGGTAATCGCCGCAGATACGCAGTATTTT. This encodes CASTPTSGRVIAADTQYF.

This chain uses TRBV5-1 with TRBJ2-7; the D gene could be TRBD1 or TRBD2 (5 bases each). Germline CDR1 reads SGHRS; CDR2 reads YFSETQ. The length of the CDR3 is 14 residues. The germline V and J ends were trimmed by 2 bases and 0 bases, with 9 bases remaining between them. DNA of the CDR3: TGCGCCAGCAGCTTAGAGGGGAGCTCCTACGAGCAGTACTTC. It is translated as CASSLEGSSYEQYF.

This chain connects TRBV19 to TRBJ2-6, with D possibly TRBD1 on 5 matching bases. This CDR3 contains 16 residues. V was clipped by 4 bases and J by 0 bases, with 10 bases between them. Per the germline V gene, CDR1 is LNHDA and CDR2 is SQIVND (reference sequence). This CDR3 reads CASSRGHGSGANVLTF. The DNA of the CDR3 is TGTGCCAGTAGTAGAGGACACGGCTCTGGGGCCAACGTCCTGACTTTC. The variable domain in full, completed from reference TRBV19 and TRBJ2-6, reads DGGITQSPKYLFRKEGQNVTLSCEQNLNHDAMYWYRQDPGQGLRLIYYSQIVNDFQKGDIAEGYSVSREKKESFPLTVTSAQKNPTAFYLCASSRGHGSGANVLTFGAGSRLTVL.